Here is one T cell receptor (beta chain) with its context. What it binds is not known. Profiling relied on immunoSEQ multiplex PCR, and the TCRdb table lists in-frame clones only, not all of them. The profile covers about 48,000 clones, with around nine tenths appearing a single time and approximately 1.9% taken by the ten largest. This CDR3 contains 15 residues. Germline-derived CDR1 and CDR2 are SQVTM and ANQGSEA. The junction had 9 bases not matched to a gene; V was cut back by 5 bases and J by 0 bases. The sample belongs to a study of OX40 agonist ivuxolimab in advanced cancers. The wider study: Ivuxolimab, an antibody acting as an agonist of OX40 (CD134), was used to treat patients. Study-level results: Certain nonresponders additionally had low normalized T-cell clonal expansion. Both blood CD4+ and CD8+ T cells showed clonal growth by week 6 at 0.1 to 3.0 mg/kg. Antigen specificity of clonally expanded peripheral T cells was not established.

Sample: CD4+ or CD8+ T cells sorted from blood, taken in a trial of the OX40 agonist ivuxolimab. The chain employs TRBV29-1 and TRBJ1-1; 7 bases align to TRBD1. The source of this sequence is an adult with an advanced solid tumor such as melanoma, head and neck, liver or kidney cancer. CDR3 DNA: TGCAGCGTTATTGAGGGGGCCTTGATGAACACTGAAGCTTTCTTT. Its translation is CSVIEGALMNTEAFF.